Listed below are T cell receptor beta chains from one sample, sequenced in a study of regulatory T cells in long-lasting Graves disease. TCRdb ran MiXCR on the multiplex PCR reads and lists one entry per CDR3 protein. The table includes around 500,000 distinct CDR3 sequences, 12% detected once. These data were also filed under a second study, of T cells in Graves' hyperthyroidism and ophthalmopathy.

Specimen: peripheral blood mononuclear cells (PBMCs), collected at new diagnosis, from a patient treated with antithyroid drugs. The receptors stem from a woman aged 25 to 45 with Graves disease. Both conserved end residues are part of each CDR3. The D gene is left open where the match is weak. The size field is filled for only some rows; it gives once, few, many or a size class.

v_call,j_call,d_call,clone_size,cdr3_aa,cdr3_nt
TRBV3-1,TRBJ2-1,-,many,CASSQLILGSPRDEQFF,TGTGCCAGCAGCCAATTGATCCTAGGGTCCCCCAGGGATGAGCAGTTCTTC
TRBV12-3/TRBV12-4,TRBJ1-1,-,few,CASTETGSPTEAFF,TGTGCCAGCACCGAAACAGGGAGTCCAACTGAAGCTTTCTTT
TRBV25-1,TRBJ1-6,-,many,CASSDPGLRNSPLHF,TGTGCCAGCAGTGATCCGGGACTGAGGAATTCACCCCTCCACTTT
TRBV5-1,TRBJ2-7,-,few,CASSFNTAGPSGDEQYF,TGCGCCAGCAGCTTTAATACCGCGGGACCCTCCGGGGACGAGCAGTACTTC
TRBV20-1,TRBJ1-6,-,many,CSARAGESLNSPLHF,TGCAGTGCTAGAGCGGGCGAATCGCTTAATTCACCCCTCCACTTT
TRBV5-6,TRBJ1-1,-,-,CASSFYSTAEAFF,TGTGCCAGCAGCTTCTACTCAACCGCTGAAGCTTTCTTT
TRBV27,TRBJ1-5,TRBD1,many,CASSSAGQGWFAGNQPQHF,TGTGCCAGCAGTTCCGCGGGACAGGGATGGTTTGCGGGCAATCAGCCCCAGCATTTT
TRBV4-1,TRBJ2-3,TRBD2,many,CASSRRTSGRSTDTQYF,TGCGCCAGCAGCCGACGGACTAGCGGGAGAAGCACAGATACGCAGTATTTT
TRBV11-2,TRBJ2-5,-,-,CASSRSTGLETQYF,TGTGCCAGCAGCCGATCTACAGGGTTGGAGACCCAGTACTTC
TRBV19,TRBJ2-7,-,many,CASSLTGFSYEQYF,TGTGCCAGTAGCCTTACAGGATTTTCCTACGAGCAGTACTTC
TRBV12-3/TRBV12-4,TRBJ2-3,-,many,CASSQDSTDTQYF,TGCGCCAGCAGCCAAGATAGCACAGATACGCAGTATTTT
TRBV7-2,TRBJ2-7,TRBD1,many,CASSDRRDRYYEQYF,TGTGCCAGCAGCGACCGTCGGGACAGGTACTACGAGCAGTACTTC
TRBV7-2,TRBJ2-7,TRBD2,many,CASSFSGTFYEQYF,TGTGCCAGCAGTTTTAGCGGGACCTTTTACGAGCAGTACTTC
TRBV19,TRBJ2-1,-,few,CASSTGRGTPNEQFF,TGTGCCAGTAGTACTGGGCGGGGGACACCCAATGAGCAGTTCTTC
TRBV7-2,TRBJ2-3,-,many,CASSPSGTDTQYF,TGTGCCAGCAGCCCGTCCGGCACAGATACGCAGTATTTT
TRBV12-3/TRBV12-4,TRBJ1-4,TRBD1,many,CASSLGTGTGDEKLFF,TGTGCCAGCAGTTTGGGGACCGGGACAGGAGATGAAAAACTGTTTTTT
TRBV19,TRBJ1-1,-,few,CASSIYNTEAFF,TGTGCCAGTAGTATTTATAACACTGAAGCTTTCTTT
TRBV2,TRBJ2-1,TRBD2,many,CASSGGSLAGYNEQFF,TGTGCCAGCAGTGGAGGCAGTCTAGCGGGTTACAATGAGCAGTTCTTC
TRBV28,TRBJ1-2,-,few,CASSRTDRSGYTF,TGTGCCAGCAGTCGGACGGACCGGTCGGGCTACACCTTC
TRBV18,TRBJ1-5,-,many,CASSPQGVGNQPQHF,TGTGCCAGCTCACCACAGGGGGTGGGTAATCAGCCCCAGCATTTT
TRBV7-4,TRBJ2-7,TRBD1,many,CASSLDRGRIEQYF,TGTGCCAGCAGCCTAGACAGGGGGCGCATAGAGCAGTACTTC
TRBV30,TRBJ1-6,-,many,CAWSIARAGVYGHHF,TGTGCCTGGAGTATCGCGAGGGCAGGGGTTTATGGACACCACTTT
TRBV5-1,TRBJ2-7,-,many,CASSLGRGSEQYF,TGCGCCAGCAGCTTGGGTAGGGGCTCCGAGCAGTACTTC
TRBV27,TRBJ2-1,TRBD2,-,CASSSYGRIAGGASYNEQFF,TGTGCCAGCAGTTCATACGGAAGAATAGCGGGAGGAGCATCCTACAATGAGCAGTTCTTC
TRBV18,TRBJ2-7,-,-,CASSEQESGEQYF,TGTGCCAGCTCCGAACAGGAGTCAGGCGAGCAGTACTTC
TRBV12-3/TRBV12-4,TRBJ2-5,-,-,CASSLGGKRATQYF,TGTGCCAGCAGTTTAGGGGGGAAGCGGGCGACCCAGTACTTC
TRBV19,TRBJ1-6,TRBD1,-,CASSSRDRGLSPLHF,TGTGCCAGTAGTTCACGGGACAGGGGGCTGTCACCCCTCCACTTT
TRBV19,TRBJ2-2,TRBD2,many,CASRSLRSGGPNTGELFF,TGTGCCAGTAGATCCTTGAGATCGGGAGGGCCAAACACCGGGGAGCTGTTTTTT
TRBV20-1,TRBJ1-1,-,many,CSASGHQAGTEAFF,TGCAGTGCTAGTGGTCACCAAGCGGGCACTGAAGCTTTCTTT
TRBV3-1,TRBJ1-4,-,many,CASSLLHGSHATNEKLFF,TGTGCCAGCAGCCTCCTACACGGATCTCACGCAACTAATGAAAAACTGTTTTTT
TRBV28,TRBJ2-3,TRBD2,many,CASSSHWGGSDTQYF,TGTGCCAGCAGTTCCCATTGGGGGGGGTCAGATACGCAGTATTTT
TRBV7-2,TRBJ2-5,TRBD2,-,CASSPPGSGSLKTQYF,TGTGCCAGCAGCCCCCCGGGTAGCGGGAGTTTAAAGACCCAGTACTTC
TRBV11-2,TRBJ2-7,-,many,CASRYARGALSYEQYF,TGTGCCAGCAGATACGCCCGGGGGGCTCTGTCCTACGAGCAGTACTTC
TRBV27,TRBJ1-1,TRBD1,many,CASSHHRGRVYTEAFF,TGTGCCAGCAGCCATCACAGGGGGCGCGTGTACACTGAAGCTTTCTTT
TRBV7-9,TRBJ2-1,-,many,CASSLADVEQFF,TGTGCCAGCAGCTTAGCGGATGTTGAGCAGTTCTTC
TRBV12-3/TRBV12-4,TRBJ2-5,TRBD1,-,CASSLGQGMETQYF,TGTGCCAGCAGTTTGGGACAGGGTATGGAGACCCAGTACTTC
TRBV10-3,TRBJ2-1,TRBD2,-,CAIREVAGDEQFF,TGTGCCATCAGGGAGGTGGCGGGAGATGAGCAGTTCTTC
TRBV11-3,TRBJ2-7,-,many,CASSLGAGVIYEQYF,TGTGCCAGCAGCTTAGGAGCAGGGGTTATCTACGAGCAGTACTTC
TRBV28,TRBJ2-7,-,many,CASRPRVGVGEQYF,TGTGCCAGCAGACCCCGGGTCGGGGTAGGCGAGCAGTACTTC
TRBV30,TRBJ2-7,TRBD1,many,CAWDHGTGGSEQYF,TGTGCCTGGGACCACGGGACAGGGGGCTCCGAGCAGTACTTC
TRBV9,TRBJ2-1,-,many,CASSVREVGNEQFF,TGTGCCAGCAGCGTAAGGGAGGTTGGTAATGAGCAGTTCTTC
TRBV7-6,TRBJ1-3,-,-,CASSPGLSASSGNTIYF,TGTGCCAGCAGCCCGGGACTCTCTGCTTCATCTGGAAACACCATATATTTT
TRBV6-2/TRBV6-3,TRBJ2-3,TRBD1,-,CASNRGVTDTQYF,TGTGCCAGCAACAGGGGGGTAACAGATACGCAGTATTTT
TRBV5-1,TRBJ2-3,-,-,CASSFVPVDTQYF,TGCGCCAGCAGCTTCGTCCCGGTAGATACGCAGTATTTT
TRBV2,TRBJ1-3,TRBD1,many,CASSGTGGLSNTIYF,TGTGCCAGCAGCGGGACAGGCGGACTCTCAAACACCATATATTTT
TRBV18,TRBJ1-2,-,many,CASSRQGDYGYTF,TGTGCCAGCTCCCGTCAGGGTGACTATGGCTACACCTTC
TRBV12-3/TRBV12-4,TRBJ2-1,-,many,CASSPLFRGESSYNEQFF,TGTGCCAGCAGCCCCCTCTTTCGGGGCGAAAGCTCCTACAATGAGCAGTTCTTC
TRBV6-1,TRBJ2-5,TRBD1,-,CASSLPLVRQGVSETQYF,TGTGCCAGCAGTCTCCCACTCGTGCGACAGGGGGTTTCGGAGACCCAGTACTTC
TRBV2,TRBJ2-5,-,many,CATQGRETQYF,TGTGCCACCCAAGGGAGAGAGACCCAGTACTTC